Listed below are T cell receptor beta chains from one sample, sequenced in a study of cytomegalovirus exposure and HLA in healthy donors. Here immunoSEQ multiplex PCR was the method, and the copy in TCRdb shows in-frame clones only, minus some. Among more than 250,000 clones listed, about nine tenths were seen once. Sequencing used PBMCs. The receptors stem from a woman in her thirties in good health and CMV-seropositive. Each CDR3 is given with its conserved first and last residue. The order of the fields is D gene, J gene, clone size, V gene, CDR3 DNA, CDR3 protein. The D gene is left open where the match is weak. Not every row has a clone size; where given, it reads once, few, many or a size class.

>-|TRBJ2-2|-|TRBV28
TGTGCCAGCAGTTTGACCCCGGGCGGTACCGGGGAGCTGTTTTTT
CASSLTPGGTGELFF
>TRBD1|TRBJ2-3|-|TRBV7-6
TGTGCCAGCAGCTTAGACAGGGGAATTGCGTCGGATACGCAGTATTTT
CASSLDRGIASDTQYF
>-|TRBJ1-4|-|TRBV4-3
TGCGCCAGCAGCCAGGCCTTTAATGAAAAACTGTTTTTT
CASSQAFNEKLFF
>-|TRBJ2-7|few|TRBV7-8
TGTGCCAGCAGCCAAGACGTACGAAGCTCCTACGAGCAGTACTTC
CASSQDVRSSYEQYF
>-|TRBJ2-2|-|TRBV29-1
TGCAGCGCTCCGGGCCGCCTTCCCGGGGAGCTGTTTTTT
CSAPGRLPGELFF
>-|TRBJ2-1|-|TRBV27
TGTGCCAGCAGTCCCGGGATCCCCCTATCCAATGAGCAGTTCTTC
CASSPGIPLSNEQFF
>-|TRBJ1-5|-|TRBV25-1
TGTGCCAGCTCCGGAAACAATCAGCCCCAGCATTTT
CASSGNNQPQHF
>-|TRBJ1-5|-|TRBV4-3
TGCGCCAGCAGCCAAGATGGGGGGAATCAGCCCCAGCATTTT
CASSQDGGNQPQHF
>-|TRBJ2-2|few|TRBV30
TGTGCCTGGAGTGGGACAGCTACCACCGGGGAGCTGTTTTTT
CAWSGTATTGELFF
>-|TRBJ1-1|-|TRBV30
TGTGCCTGGAGTGTTCGGGTGAACACTGAAGCTTTCTTT
CAWSVRVNTEAFF
>-|TRBJ2-3|-|TRBV4-3
TGCGCCAGCAGCCAAGCGGGGGGCTGGGCAGATACGCAGTATTTT
CASSQAGGWADTQYF
>-|TRBJ1-1|few|TRBV7-2
TGTGCCAGCAGCTTAGAAGGCCGACAGGAAGCTTTCTTT
CASSLEGRQEAFF
>-|TRBJ1-1|-|TRBV9
TGTGCCAGCTCCGGGACACTCAACACTGAAGCTTTCTTT
CASSGTLNTEAFF
>-|TRBJ2-7|-|TRBV4-3
TGCGCCAGCAGCCAAGCCCGGACAGCCGGTTACTACGAGCAGTACTTC
CASSQARTAGYYEQYF
>-|TRBJ1-1|once|TRBV2
TGTGCCAGCCGGGGACAGAACACTGAAGCTTTCTTT
CASRGQNTEAFF
>TRBD2|TRBJ2-1|-|TRBV27
TGTGCCAGCAGTTTCAGGGGACTAGCTGCCAATGAGCAGTTCTTC
CASSFRGLAANEQFF
>-|TRBJ2-3|-|TRBV25-1
TGTGCCAGCAGTGATGTGTGGACAGATACGCAGTATTTT
CASSDVWTDTQYF
>-|TRBJ1-2|-|TRBV28
TGTGCCAGCAGGCCAACAGTTCTTGGCTACACCTTC
CASRPTVLGYTF
>TRBD2|TRBJ2-1|-|TRBV27
TGTGCCAGCACGAATTCCGGGACCCGGGGGGGAGATGAGCAGTTCTTC
CASTNSGTRGGDEQFF
>TRBD1|TRBJ2-7|-|TRBV5-4
TGTGCCAGCAGCTTCGGGACAGGGCTCACCCCCTACGAGCAGTACTTC
CASSFGTGLTPYEQYF
>TRBD1|TRBJ2-5|few|TRBV5-1
TGCGCCAGCAGCTTACAAAGGGGGCCTCAAGAGACCCAGTACTTC
CASSLQRGPQETQYF
>-|TRBJ2-3|-|TRBV5-6
TGTGCCAGCAGAACGGGGGCTACAGATACGCAGTATTTT
CASRTGATDTQYF
>-|TRBJ2-1|-|TRBV27
TGTGCCAGCACCGATGGAGGCCCTAACAATGAGCAGTTCTTC
CASTDGGPNNEQFF
>-|TRBJ2-5|-|TRBV27
TGTGCCAGCAGTTTAGGGGTTCAGGGGGGGGAGACCCAGTACTTC
CASSLGVQGGETQYF
>-|TRBJ2-3|-|TRBV9
TGTGCCAGCAGCGACCGGACCACAGATACGCAGTATTTT
CASSDRTTDTQYF
>-|TRBJ1-5|-|TRBV30
TGTGCCTGGAGTAAGGCAGACCGTCAGCCCCAGCATTTT
CAWSKADRQPQHF
>-|TRBJ2-7|-|TRBV18
TGTGCCAGCTCACAAGGTAACGCGGGCGCCTACGAGCAGTACTTC
CASSQGNAGAYEQYF
>-|TRBJ1-3|-|TRBV6-1
TGTGCCAGCAGTGGCCAGACAGGCCCCTCTGGAAACACCATATATTTT
CASSGQTGPSGNTIYF
>TRBD2|TRBJ2-1|-|TRBV4-3
TGCGCCAGCAGCCAAGCCGTAGCGGGGGTCTACAATGAGCAGTTCTTC
CASSQAVAGVYNEQFF
>-|TRBJ1-2|-|TRBV30
TGTGCCTGGAGTAAAGGGGGGGGCGCGGTTTATGGCTACACCTTC
CAWSKGGGAVYGYTF
>-|TRBJ2-7|-|TRBV28
TGTGCCAGCAGGGATTACGAGCAGTACTTC
CASRDYEQYF
>-|TRBJ2-7|-|TRBV11-2
TGTGCCAGCAGCCGAGGGTGGAACGAGCAGTACTTC
CASSRGWNEQYF
>-|TRBJ2-7|-|TRBV28
TGTGCCAGCAGTTTAGACAGGAACTACGAGCAGTACTTC
CASSLDRNYEQYF
>TRBD2|TRBJ2-3|-|TRBV11-3
TGTGCCAGCAGCATTAATTTAGCGGGAGCGACAGATACGCAGTATTTT
CASSINLAGATDTQYF
>TRBD1|TRBJ1-2|-|TRBV28
TGTGCCAGCAGTTCCGGACAGGGGCTCATCTATGGCTACACCTTC
CASSSGQGLIYGYTF
>-|TRBJ2-1|-|TRBV2
TGTGCCAGCAGCTGGGACAATGAGCAGTTCTTC
CASSWDNEQFF
>-|TRBJ1-2|-|TRBV5-6
TGTGCCAGCAGCCACGTCAGGGACTATGGCTACACCTTC
CASSHVRDYGYTF
>-|TRBJ2-7|-|TRBV6-5
TGTGCCAGCAGTTACTCATCCGTGGGGATCTACGAGCAGTACTTC
CASSYSSVGIYEQYF
>-|TRBJ1-1|-|TRBV19
TGTGCCAGTAGTTTTGGTGGAACTGAAGCTTTCTTT
CASSFGGTEAFF
>-|TRBJ1-2|-|TRBV27
TGTGCCAGCAGTTTAAGGGGAGGGACCCTTGGCGGCTACACCTTC
CASSLRGGTLGGYTF